This T cell receptor beta chain was retrieved from a study of CD8 T cells in ankylosing spondylitis. Study conclusions and caveats: The study identified a TCR beta motif of eight highly homologous variants that appeared characteristic of ankylosing spondylitis blood. Earlier reports found some motif variants in synovial fluid and blood in reactive arthritis.

The TCR beta libraries were generated through quantitative 5'-RACE incorporating molecular barcodes. TCRdb itself ran the 5' RACE reads through MiXCR, one entry per CDR3 protein. The profile shows around 450,000 distinct CDR3 sequences, about 25% of them singletons. A remark on this clonotype: What it binds is not known.

V was trimmed by 4 bases and J by 0 bases, leaving 11 bases between them. Germline CDR1 reads KGHDR; CDR2 reads SFDVKD. The CDR3 contains 15 residues. This rearrangement joins TRBV24-1 to TRBJ2-5, with D maybe TRBD2 (5 bases). This TCR came from a male donor with ankylosing spondylitis. The sequenced material came from blood, either unsorted or a sorted T cell fraction (not recorded which). DNA for the CDR3: TGTGCCACCAGTGACGACTCGAGGGACCAAGAGACCCAGTACTTC. Translating it yields CATSDDSRDQETQYF.